Listed below are T cell receptor beta chains from one sample, sequenced in a study of identifying expanded T cells in peripheral blood. Here immunoSEQ multiplex PCR was the method, and the copy in TCRdb shows in-frame clones only, minus some. Of approximately 75,000 clones listed, roughly 90% were seen once; the top ten hold 2.5% to 3.5%. Material: blood. All receptors derive from a person between 18 and 70 years old in good health. Each CDR3 is given with its conserved first and last residue. The order of the fields is CDR3 length, clone size, V gene, D gene, J gene, CDR3 protein, CDR3 DNA. D genes are given only for firm matches. Rows give clone size only sometimes, using once, few, many, or a class for an expanded clone.

len: 18; abundance: NA; v_gene: TRBV2; d_gene: NA; j_gene: TRBJ1-4; CDR3aa: CASSEAPYTGLAGEKLFF; CDR3nt: TGTGCCAGCAGTGAAGCGCCCTACACAGGCTTAGCGGGTGAAAAACTGTTTTTT
len: 15; abundance: NA; v_gene: TRBV2; d_gene: NA; j_gene: TRBJ1-1; CDR3aa: CASSVLGSFGTEAFF; CDR3nt: TGTGCCAGCAGTGTTCTGGGGAGTTTCGGCACTGAAGCTTTCTTT
len: 15; abundance: NA; v_gene: TRBV4-1; d_gene: NA; j_gene: TRBJ2-2; CDR3aa: CASSQDRGLPGELFF; CDR3nt: TGCGCCAGCAGCCAAGATCGCGGCCTTCCCGGGGAGCTGTTTTTT
len: 15; abundance: NA; v_gene: TRBV7-2; d_gene: NA; j_gene: TRBJ2-7; CDR3aa: CASSRTYSASYEQYF; CDR3nt: TGTGCCAGCAGCAGGACGTATTCCGCCTCCTACGAGCAGTACTTC
len: 13; abundance: NA; v_gene: TRBV29-1; d_gene: TRBD2; j_gene: TRBJ2-7; CDR3aa: CSVTLAGAGEQYF; CDR3nt: TGCAGCGTCACTCTAGCGGGAGCCGGTGAGCAGTACTTC
len: 13; abundance: few; v_gene: TRBV29-1; d_gene: TRBD1; j_gene: TRBJ2-5; CDR3aa: CSVGTGGQETQYF; CDR3nt: TGCAGCGTGGGGACAGGGGGACAAGAGACCCAGTACTTC
len: 14; abundance: NA; v_gene: TRBV6-5; d_gene: NA; j_gene: TRBJ2-7; CDR3aa: CASREAGSSYEQYF; CDR3nt: TGTGCCAGTCGGGAAGCAGGGTCGTCCTACGAGCAGTACTTC
len: 14; abundance: NA; v_gene: TRBV6-4; d_gene: TRBD2; j_gene: TRBJ2-1; CDR3aa: CASSVGTSGAEQFF; CDR3nt: TGTGCCAGCAGTGTCGGGACTAGCGGGGCTGAGCAGTTCTTC
len: 14; abundance: NA; v_gene: TRBV9; d_gene: NA; j_gene: TRBJ2-7; CDR3aa: CASSVTSGSYEQYF; CDR3nt: TGTGCCAGCAGCGTAACCAGCGGGTCCTACGAGCAGTACTTC
len: 14; abundance: NA; v_gene: TRBV5-5; d_gene: NA; j_gene: TRBJ2-7; CDR3aa: CASSTNSGFGEQYF; CDR3nt: TGTGCCAGCAGCACGAACAGTGGCTTCGGCGAGCAGTACTTC
len: 17; abundance: NA; v_gene: TRBV7-9; d_gene: NA; j_gene: TRBJ1-5; CDR3aa: CASSLVLSADDDQPQHF; CDR3nt: TGTGCCAGCAGCTTAGTGTTATCGGCAGACGACGATCAGCCCCAGCATTTT
len: 14; abundance: NA; v_gene: TRBV6-5; d_gene: NA; j_gene: TRBJ1-2; CDR3aa: CASSYSGTNYGYTF; CDR3nt: TGTGCCAGCAGTTATTCCGGAACTAACTATGGCTACACCTTC
len: 13; abundance: once; v_gene: TRBV5-1; d_gene: TRBD1; j_gene: TRBJ2-5; CDR3aa: CASSFTGEETQYF; CDR3nt: TGCGCCAGCAGCTTCACAGGGGAAGAGACCCAGTACTTC
len: 17; abundance: NA; v_gene: TRBV13; d_gene: NA; j_gene: TRBJ1-4; CDR3aa: CASSQPRKTGTNEKLFF; CDR3nt: TGTGCCAGCAGCCAACCGAGGAAAACCGGGACAAATGAAAAACTGTTTTTT
len: 13; abundance: once; v_gene: TRBV5-1; d_gene: NA; j_gene: TRBJ2-5; CDR3aa: CASSLHTQETQYF; CDR3nt: TGCGCCAGCAGCTTGCACACCCAGGAGACCCAGTACTTC
len: 15; abundance: NA; v_gene: TRBV7-2; d_gene: NA; j_gene: TRBJ1-5; CDR3aa: CASSPRTPGNQPQHF; CDR3nt: TGTGCCAGCAGCCCTAGGACACCGGGGAATCAGCCCCAGCATTTT
len: 13; abundance: NA; v_gene: TRBV5-6; d_gene: NA; j_gene: TRBJ2-7; CDR3aa: CASSLRRDYEQYF; CDR3nt: TGTGCCAGCAGCTTGCGGCGGGACTACGAGCAGTACTTC
len: 14; abundance: once; v_gene: TRBV19; d_gene: NA; j_gene: TRBJ1-3; CDR3aa: CASGDGVLGNTIYF; CDR3nt: TGTGCCAGCGGGGACGGGGTTCTTGGAAACACCATATATTTT
len: 15; abundance: NA; v_gene: TRBV7-9; d_gene: TRBD1; j_gene: TRBJ2-7; CDR3aa: CASSFYGGQGIEQYF; CDR3nt: TGTGCCAGCAGCTTCTATGGAGGACAGGGTATCGAGCAGTACTTC
len: 18; abundance: NA; v_gene: TRBV4-3; d_gene: TRBD1; j_gene: TRBJ2-7; CDR3aa: CASSQFWGTGTGDYEQYF; CDR3nt: TGCGCCAGCAGCCAATTTTGGGGGACCGGGACAGGTGACTACGAGCAGTACTTC
len: 15; abundance: NA; v_gene: TRBV10-2; d_gene: NA; j_gene: TRBJ1-1; CDR3aa: CASSERGVRNTEAFF; CDR3nt: TGCGCCAGCAGTGAGCGCGGGGTGAGGAACACTGAAGCTTTCTTT
len: 19; abundance: NA; v_gene: TRBV9; d_gene: TRBD2; j_gene: TRBJ2-1; CDR3aa: CASSVGLGSVAGAYNEQFF; CDR3nt: TGTGCCAGCAGCGTAGGCTTAGGTTCGGTAGCGGGGGCCTACAATGAGCAGTTCTTC
len: 15; abundance: NA; v_gene: TRBV9; d_gene: TRBD1; j_gene: TRBJ1-2; CDR3aa: CASSKGQGFNYGYTF; CDR3nt: TGTGCCAGCAGCAAGGGACAGGGTTTTAACTATGGCTACACCTTC
len: 12; abundance: NA; v_gene: TRBV29-1; d_gene: NA; j_gene: TRBJ1-1; CDR3aa: CSVQGVGTEAFF; CDR3nt: TGCAGCGTTCAGGGAGTGGGCACTGAAGCTTTCTTT
len: 17; abundance: NA; v_gene: TRBV7-1; d_gene: TRBD1; j_gene: TRBJ1-6; CDR3aa: CASSPDRGLGANSPLHF; CDR3nt: TGTGCCAGCAGCCCAGACAGGGGATTAGGGGCCAATTCACCCCTCCACTTT
len: 12; abundance: NA; v_gene: TRBV2; d_gene: NA; j_gene: TRBJ2-1; CDR3aa: CASSEGFNEQFF; CDR3nt: TGTGCCAGCAGTGAGGGCTTTAATGAGCAGTTCTTC
len: 11; abundance: once; v_gene: TRBV30; d_gene: NA; j_gene: TRBJ2-7; CDR3aa: CAWSVEYEQYF; CDR3nt: TGTGCCTGGAGTGTAGAATACGAGCAGTACTTC
len: 16; abundance: NA; v_gene: TRBV28; d_gene: NA; j_gene: TRBJ2-3; CDR3aa: CASRPARLRPTDTQYF; CDR3nt: TGTGCCAGCAGGCCGGCCAGACTAAGGCCCACAGATACGCAGTATTTT
len: 14; abundance: few; v_gene: TRBV10-3; d_gene: NA; j_gene: TRBJ1-5; CDR3aa: CAISPQGSNQPQHF; CDR3nt: TGTGCCATCAGTCCACAGGGTAGCAATCAGCCCCAGCATTTT
len: 14; abundance: NA; v_gene: TRBV9; d_gene: TRBD2; j_gene: TRBJ2-1; CDR3aa: CASSVGLAYNEQFF; CDR3nt: TGTGCCAGCAGCGTAGGACTAGCGTACAATGAGCAGTTCTTC
len: 17; abundance: NA; v_gene: TRBV6-1; d_gene: TRBD2; j_gene: TRBJ2-7; CDR3aa: CASSEALLGGRSYEQYF; CDR3nt: TGTGCCAGCAGTGAAGCGCTTCTCGGCGGGAGGTCCTACGAGCAGTACTTC
len: 15; abundance: NA; v_gene: TRBV18; d_gene: TRBD2; j_gene: TRBJ2-1; CDR3aa: CASSHTSGYYNEQFF; CDR3nt: TGTGCCAGCTCTCACACTAGCGGATACTACAATGAGCAGTTCTTC
len: 13; abundance: NA; v_gene: TRBV7-2; d_gene: NA; j_gene: TRBJ2-2; CDR3aa: CASSVTSTGELFF; CDR3nt: TGTGCCAGCAGCGTAACCTCCACCGGGGAGCTGTTTTTT
len: 16; abundance: NA; v_gene: TRBV2; d_gene: NA; j_gene: TRBJ2-2; CDR3aa: CASSEQAGSNTGELFF; CDR3nt: TGTGCCAGCAGTGAACAGGCGGGGTCGAACACCGGGGAGCTGTTTTTT
len: 13; abundance: NA; v_gene: TRBV7-2; d_gene: NA; j_gene: TRBJ2-7; CDR3aa: CASSPGNSYEQYF; CDR3nt: TGTGCCAGCAGCCCCGGGAACTCCTACGAGCAGTACTTC
len: 15; abundance: NA; v_gene: TRBV19; d_gene: TRBD1; j_gene: TRBJ1-1; CDR3aa: CASSIPQGADTEAFF; CDR3nt: TGTGCCAGTAGTATACCCCAGGGGGCCGACACTGAAGCTTTCTTT
len: 16; abundance: NA; v_gene: TRBV4-2; d_gene: NA; j_gene: TRBJ2-5; CDR3aa: CASSQDPRRGQETQYF; CDR3nt: TGTGCCAGCAGCCAAGATCCCCGGCGGGGCCAAGAGACCCAGTACTTC
len: 15; abundance: NA; v_gene: TRBV4-3; d_gene: NA; j_gene: TRBJ2-2; CDR3aa: CASSQEGSSTGELFF; CDR3nt: TGCGCCAGCAGCCAGGAGGGGTCGAGCACCGGGGAGCTGTTTTTT
len: 18; abundance: NA; v_gene: TRBV23-1; d_gene: NA; j_gene: TRBJ2-4; CDR3aa: CASSQFEKERKDKNIQYF; CDR3nt: TGCGCCAGCAGTCAATTCGAGAAGGAAAGGAAAGATAAAAACATTCAGTACTTC
len: 13; abundance: NA; v_gene: TRBV29-1; d_gene: TRBD1; j_gene: TRBJ2-3; CDR3aa: CSVGQGGTDTQYF; CDR3nt: TGCAGCGTCGGACAGGGTGGAACAGATACGCAGTATTTT
len: 13; abundance: few; v_gene: TRBV6-6; d_gene: NA; j_gene: TRBJ2-1; CDR3aa: CASSTTPRGEQFF; CDR3nt: TGTGCCAGCAGCACGACCCCGAGAGGTGAGCAGTTCTTC
len: 15; abundance: NA; v_gene: TRBV5-5; d_gene: NA; j_gene: TRBJ2-7; CDR3aa: CASSRDGGRLYEQYF; CDR3nt: TGTGCCAGCAGCCGGGACGGCGGAAGACTTTACGAGCAGTACTTC
len: 14; abundance: NA; v_gene: TRBV2; d_gene: NA; j_gene: TRBJ2-1; CDR3aa: CASRSGPTSAEQFF; CDR3nt: TGTGCCAGCAGGTCGGGACCGACTTCGGCTGAGCAGTTCTTC
len: 14; abundance: NA; v_gene: TRBV19; d_gene: NA; j_gene: TRBJ2-7; CDR3aa: CASSKRDTSYEQYF; CDR3nt: TGTGCCAGTAGTAAGAGGGACACCTCCTACGAGCAGTACTTC
len: 14; abundance: NA; v_gene: TRBV28; d_gene: NA; j_gene: TRBJ2-1; CDR3aa: CASTGHGTYNEQFF; CDR3nt: TGTGCCAGCACTGGACACGGAACCTACAATGAGCAGTTCTTC
len: 13; abundance: NA; v_gene: TRBV29-1; d_gene: TRBD1; j_gene: TRBJ1-4; CDR3aa: CSVQGRANEKLFF; CDR3nt: TGCAGCGTACAGGGGCGCGCTAATGAAAAACTGTTTTTT
len: 13; abundance: NA; v_gene: TRBV7-2; d_gene: NA; j_gene: TRBJ2-5; CDR3aa: CASSPRRDETQYF; CDR3nt: TGTGCCAGCAGCCCACGCAGGGACGAGACCCAGTACTTC
len: 16; abundance: NA; v_gene: TRBV4-1; d_gene: NA; j_gene: TRBJ2-2; CDR3aa: CASSLWSDLNTGELFF; CDR3nt: TGCGCCAGCAGCCTTTGGAGTGACTTGAACACCGGGGAGCTGTTTTTT
len: 16; abundance: NA; v_gene: TRBV7-2; d_gene: NA; j_gene: TRBJ1-5; CDR3aa: CASSLRAGEDNQPQHF; CDR3nt: TGTGCCAGCAGCTTACGGGCAGGGGAAGATAATCAGCCCCAGCATTTT
len: 15; abundance: NA; v_gene: TRBV27; d_gene: TRBD2; j_gene: TRBJ2-7; CDR3aa: CASSLIAGGRHEQYF; CDR3nt: TGTGCCAGCAGTTTGATAGCGGGAGGGAGGCACGAGCAGTACTTC
len: 15; abundance: once; v_gene: TRBV4-2; d_gene: NA; j_gene: TRBJ2-2; CDR3aa: CASSPRLLNTGELFF; CDR3nt: TGTGCCAGCAGCCCGCGACTACTGAACACCGGGGAGCTGTTTTTT
len: 13; abundance: NA; v_gene: TRBV7-9; d_gene: NA; j_gene: TRBJ2-3; CDR3aa: CASSLAGADTQYF; CDR3nt: TGTGCCAGCAGCTTAGCGGGAGCAGATACGCAGTATTTT
len: 15; abundance: once; v_gene: TRBV27; d_gene: TRBD2; j_gene: TRBJ2-1; CDR3aa: CASSLSASGREKQFF; CDR3nt: TGTGCCAGCAGTTTATCGGCTAGCGGGAGAGAAAAGCAGTTCTTC
len: 15; abundance: NA; v_gene: TRBV28; d_gene: TRBD2; j_gene: TRBJ2-3; CDR3aa: CASGITSGGSDTQYF; CDR3nt: TGTGCCAGCGGCATCACTAGCGGCGGTTCAGATACGCAGTATTTT
len: 15; abundance: NA; v_gene: TRBV19; d_gene: NA; j_gene: TRBJ1-5; CDR3aa: CASSASDQGNQPQHF; CDR3nt: TGTGCCAGTAGCGCGTCCGACCAGGGGAATCAGCCCCAGCATTTT
len: 15; abundance: NA; v_gene: TRBV6-4; d_gene: NA; j_gene: TRBJ2-1; CDR3aa: CASSVQGGATNEQFF; CDR3nt: TGTGCCAGCAGTGTGCAGGGGGGAGCAACCAATGAGCAGTTCTTC
len: 13; abundance: NA; v_gene: TRBV7-6; d_gene: NA; j_gene: TRBJ2-7; CDR3aa: CASSLQSSYEQYF; CDR3nt: TGTGCCAGCAGCTTACAGAGCTCCTACGAGCAGTACTTC
len: 14; abundance: NA; v_gene: TRBV23-1; d_gene: TRBD1; j_gene: TRBJ2-7; CDR3aa: CASEYGTGTYEQYF; CDR3nt: TGCGCCAGCGAATACGGGACAGGGACCTACGAGCAGTACTTC
len: 14; abundance: NA; v_gene: TRBV6-5; d_gene: NA; j_gene: TRBJ1-6; CDR3aa: CATNPGPYNSPLHF; CDR3nt: TGTGCCACCAACCCGGGACCATATAATTCACCCCTCCACTTT
len: 12; abundance: once; v_gene: TRBV11-1; d_gene: NA; j_gene: TRBJ2-3; CDR3aa: CASTIVQGTQYF; CDR3nt: TGTGCCAGCACCATCGTTCAGGGTACGCAGTATTTT